A selection of T cell receptor beta chains follows, all from one sample in a study of radiotherapy plus CTLA-4 blockade in lung cancer. Profiled with immunoSEQ multiplex PCR; TCRdb holds only in-frame clones, not every one. The repertoire holds around 45,000 clones, with roughly four fifths as singletons. The source was peripheral blood, collected from a patient treated with radiotherapy plus ipilimumab. All receptors derive from a human donor with non-small cell lung cancer who had a complete response to radiotherapy plus ipilimumab. CDR3s include the opening cysteine and the closing phenylalanine or tryptophan. The order of the fields is J gene, V gene, clone size, D gene, CDR3 protein, CDR3 DNA. A D gene is named only where the DNA matches it firmly. Expanded clones get a size class; other rows say once, few or many, or leave the size out.

>TRBJ1-2|TRBV28|NA|NA
CASGLGQQVFSYGYTF
TGTGCCAGTGGACTAGGGCAACAGGTCTTTAGCTATGGCTACACCTTC
>TRBJ2-5|TRBV5-6|NA|TRBD1
CASSSRQGETQYF
TGTGCCAGCAGCTCAAGACAGGGAGAGACCCAGTACTTC
>TRBJ2-4|TRBV9|NA|NA
CASSVGGPADSKNIQYF
TGTGCCAGCAGCGTAGGTGGCCCAGCGGATTCCAAAAACATTCAGTACTTC
>TRBJ1-2|TRBV5-1|NA|NA
CASSSVPGDYGYTF
TGCGCCAGCAGCTCTGTACCAGGGGACTATGGCTACACCTTC
>TRBJ1-1|TRBV11-3|NA|NA
CASSLGTGVAAEAFF
TGTGCCAGCAGCTTAGGCACAGGCGTCGCCGCAGAAGCTTTCTTT
>TRBJ1-1|TRBV7-2|NA|TRBD1
CASSLRGGTGALNTEAFF
TGTGCCAGCAGCTTACGTGGGGGGACAGGGGCACTAAACACTGAAGCTTTCTTT
>TRBJ1-6|TRBV5-1|NA|NA
CASSQGQNSSPLHF
TGCGCCAGCAGCCAGGGCCAAAATAGTTCACCCCTCCACTTT
>TRBJ1-4|TRBV6-5|NA|TRBD1
CASSLQGARGKLFF
TGTGCCAGCAGTCTTCAGGGGGCGCGTGGAAAACTGTTTTTT
>TRBJ2-1|TRBV7-8|NA|NA
CASSGYSTGGYNEQFF
TGTGCCAGCAGCGGATACTCGACAGGTGGCTACAATGAGCAGTTCTTC
>TRBJ1-3|TRBV7-9|NA|NA
CASSRSSGNTIYF
TGTGCCAGCAGCCGGTCGTCTGGAAACACCATATATTTT
>TRBJ2-5|TRBV9|NA|NA
CASSVRGQETQYF
TGTGCCAGCAGCGTAAGGGGGCAAGAGACCCAGTACTTC
>TRBJ2-1|TRBV19|NA|TRBD2
CASNTLAGGNNEQFF
TGTGCCAGTAACACCCTAGCGGGGGGTAACAATGAGCAGTTCTTC
>TRBJ1-4|TRBV6-6|few|NA
CASSIPGQGNEKLFF
TGTGCCAGCAGCATCCCGGGACAAGGAAATGAAAAACTGTTTTTT
>TRBJ2-1|TRBV7-2|NA|TRBD2
CASSLRTSGGVTEQFF
TGTGCCAGCAGCTTGAGGACTAGCGGGGGGGTGACTGAGCAGTTCTTC
>TRBJ1-1|TRBV19|NA|NA
CASSSRTNTEAFF
TGTGCCAGTAGTTCGCGAACGAACACTGAAGCTTTCTTT
>TRBJ2-4|TRBV4-2|NA|NA
CASSFLQGGKGNIQYF
TGTGCCAGCAGCTTCCTACAGGGGGGGAAAGGGAACATTCAGTACTTC
>TRBJ1-1|TRBV4-3|NA|NA
CASSQTTTANTEAFF
TGCGCCAGCAGCCAAACCACGACAGCGAACACTGAAGCTTTCTTT
>TRBJ2-5|TRBV2|NA|TRBD1
CATSSQGSRGETQYF
TGTGCCACCTCTTCACAGGGGTCCAGGGGGGAGACCCAGTACTTC
>TRBJ2-1|TRBV7-9|NA|NA
CASGGWSYNEQFF
TGTGCCAGCGGGGGGTGGTCCTACAATGAGCAGTTCTTC
>TRBJ2-2|TRBV5-1|NA|TRBD2
CASSLPAGDTGELFF
TGCGCCAGCAGCTTGCCAGCGGGAGACACCGGGGAGCTGTTTTTT
>TRBJ2-7|TRBV5-1|NA|NA
CASSLVPGVSYEQYF
TGCGCCAGCAGCTTGGTCCCAGGGGTCTCCTACGAGCAGTACTTC
>TRBJ2-6|TRBV5-1|NA|TRBD1
CASSRGQGKANVLTF
TGCGCCAGCAGCCGGGGACAGGGTAAGGCCAACGTCCTGACTTTC
>TRBJ2-1|TRBV15|few|NA
CATSRDLADSISYNEQFF
TGTGCCACCAGCAGAGATCTCGCTGACAGTATATCCTACAATGAGCAGTTCTTC
>TRBJ2-7|TRBV7-2|NA|NA
CASSLTGSSYEQYF
TGTGCCAGCAGCTTAACAGGGAGCTCCTACGAGCAGTACTTC
>TRBJ2-7|TRBV28|NA|NA
CASSLPGTQSYEQYF
TGTGCCAGCAGCCTCCCGGGGACACAATCCTACGAGCAGTACTTC
>TRBJ1-4|TRBV5-1|few|TRBD1
CASSPGTGTNEKLFF
TGCGCCAGCAGTCCCGGGACAGGGACTAATGAAAAACTGTTTTTT
>TRBJ2-1|TRBV18|NA|NA
CASSLKTGTYNEQFF
TGTGCCAGCTCACTTAAAACAGGGACCTACAATGAGCAGTTCTTC
>TRBJ1-2|TRBV5-4|once|TRBD1
CASSHLEGAGYTF
TGTGCCAGCAGCCACCTTGAGGGGGCCGGCTACACCTTC
>TRBJ1-2|TRBV7-2|NA|TRBD1
CASSSYLGQSYGYTF
TGTGCCAGCAGCTCGTACCTGGGACAGAGCTATGGCTACACCTTC
>TRBJ2-7|TRBV19|NA|TRBD1
CASSRGQGDSYEQYF
TGTGCCAGTAGTAGGGGACAGGGGGACTCCTACGAGCAGTACTTC
>TRBJ1-1|TRBV7-9|NA|NA
CASSLFSAPGTEAFF
TGTGCCAGCAGCTTATTTTCAGCCCCGGGGACTGAAGCTTTCTTT
>TRBJ2-1|TRBV5-1|once|TRBD1
CASSLGQGGKGEQFF
TGCGCCAGCAGCTTGGGACAGGGGGGGAAAGGTGAGCAGTTCTTC
>TRBJ2-7|TRBV10-1|NA|NA
CASSEGHPSSYEQYF
TGCGCCAGCAGTGAAGGACATCCGAGCTCCTACGAGCAGTACTTC
>TRBJ2-2|TRBV10-1|once|TRBD1
CASSLGTGGITGELFF
TGCGCCAGCAGTCTCGGGACAGGGGGCATCACCGGGGAGCTGTTTTTT
>TRBJ2-7|TRBV6-6|NA|TRBD1
CASTQGAGGIREQYF
TGTGCCAGCACCCAGGGGGCAGGTGGCATTCGCGAGCAGTACTTC
>TRBJ2-5|TRBV19|NA|TRBD1
CASSIVGTGQETQYF
TGTGCCAGTAGTATAGTTGGGACAGGCCAAGAGACCCAGTACTTC
>TRBJ2-7|TRBV27|NA|TRBD2
CASSFFWAGDYEQYF
TGTGCCAGCAGTTTTTTCTGGGCGGGAGACTACGAGCAGTACTTC
>TRBJ2-2|TRBV18|NA|TRBD1
CASSADRDPGELFF
TGTGCCAGCTCTGCTGACAGGGACCCCGGGGAGCTGTTTTTT
>TRBJ1-6|TRBV7-8|NA|NA
CASSLGSGSYNSPLHF
TGTGCCAGCAGCTTAGGGTCAGGATCCTATAATTCACCCCTCCACTTT
>TRBJ2-1|TRBV2|NA|NA
CASSVDRGGSYNEQFF
TGTGCCAGCAGTGTCGACAGGGGAGGGTCCTACAATGAGCAGTTCTTC
>TRBJ2-5|TRBV11-3|NA|NA
CASSLGAQETQYF
TGTGCCAGCAGCTTAGGGGCCCAAGAGACCCAGTACTTC
>TRBJ1-3|TRBV21-1|NA|NA
CASPAGNTIYF
TGTGCCAGCCCAGCTGGAAACACCATATATTTT
>TRBJ1-5|TRBV6-6|NA|TRBD1
CASSYLGTEGPQHF
TGTGCCAGCAGTTACCTGGGGACAGAGGGGCCCCAGCATTTT
>TRBJ1-6|TRBV19|NA|NA
CASSPSRATVYNSPLHF
TGTGCCAGTAGCCCCTCCAGGGCCACCGTATATAATTCACCCCTCCACTTT
>TRBJ1-4|TRBV7-2|few|NA
CASSPQGLTNEKLFF
TGTGCCAGCAGCCCGCAGGGGCTCACTAATGAAAAACTGTTTTTT
>TRBJ2-7|TRBV6-5|NA|TRBD2
CASSYGGGFPYEQYF
TGTGCCAGCAGTTACGGCGGGGGATTCCCCTACGAGCAGTACTTC
>TRBJ1-1|TRBV14|NA|NA
CASSRPVRGTEAFF
TGTGCCAGCAGCCGCCCCGTACGAGGAACTGAAGCTTTCTTT
>TRBJ2-7|TRBV2|NA|TRBD2
CASSPGGSHEQYF
TGTGCCAGCAGCCCCGGGGGGAGTCACGAGCAGTACTTC
>TRBJ2-2|TRBV19|few|NA
CASSIGLMAGELFF
TGTGCCAGTAGTATTGGACTGATGGCCGGGGAGCTGTTTTTT
>TRBJ2-7|TRBV18|NA|NA
CASSPPREAAYEQYF
TGTGCCAGCTCACCACCGAGGGAAGCGGCCTACGAGCAGTACTTC
>TRBJ2-1|TRBV7-9|NA|NA
CASSWAGQFEGEQFF
TGTGCCAGCAGCTGGGCGGGACAGTTTGAAGGTGAGCAGTTCTTC
>TRBJ2-5|TRBV30|once|NA
CAWSQGGQGSQYF
TGTGCCTGGAGTCAGGGGGGACAAGGTTCCCAGTACTTC
>TRBJ2-7|TRBV4-1|NA|TRBD2
CASSQGTSGAHLTYEQYF
TGCGCCAGCAGCCAAGGGACTAGCGGGGCCCACCTTACCTACGAGCAGTACTTC
>TRBJ2-3|TRBV6-5|NA|NA
CASSYDSSGPDTQYF
TGTGCCAGCAGTTACGATAGCTCGGGTCCAGATACGCAGTATTTT